Below, 23 T cell receptor beta chains from the same sample are listed, as sequenced in a study of T-cell reconstitution after alpha-beta-depleted transplantation in children. For TCRbeta, the library was prepared with unique molecular identifiers. TCRdb recomputed calls from the PCR reads with MiXCR, one row per CDR3 protein. Of some 490,000 distinct CDR3 sequences detected, about 12% appear once; the ten largest clones hold 5% to 6%. Sequencing was performed on PBMCs from the stem cell graft donor, taken from the stem cell graft. Receptors were obtained from a human donor who donated a stem cell graft to a child with combined immunodeficiency.

The chain combines TRBV10-3 with TRBJ2-2, with TRBD2 as a possible D gene (5 bases). Trimming shortened V by 0 bases and J by 1 base, and 9 bases separated the two germline ends. The CDR3 loop spans 16 amino acids. CDR1 and CDR2 (germline): ENHRY, SYGVKD. CDR3 in DNA: TGTGCCATCAGTGAGTCCGGACTGATGAACACCGGGGAGCTGTTTTTT. Amino acids: CAISESGLMNTGELFF.

The V and J genes are TRBV7-1 and TRBJ1-1, with D uncertain. TRBV7-1 carries the ORF label, with uncertain function. The CDR3 covers 14 residues. V shed 2 bases and J shed 3 bases, with 10 bases lying between them. CDR3 sequence reads: CASSSSGRDTEAFF. The CDR3 coding sequence is TGTGCCAGCAGCTCAAGTGGTAGAGACACTGAAGCTTTCTTT.

The chain links TRBV29-1 to TRBJ2-3; TRBD1 matches at 9 bases. After removal of 6 bases from V and 4 bases from J, the junction contained 8 bases not matched to a gene. The CDR3 is made up of 14 amino acids. Germline V gene lookup returns CDR1 SQVTM and CDR2 ANQGSEA. The CDR3 spells CSVDGQGLSDTQYF. CDR3 DNA: TGCAGCGTCGACGGACAGGGGCTATCAGATACGCAGTATTTT.

V and J are TRBV9 and TRBJ2-3, with TRBD2 matching 13 bases. In germline, CDR1 is SGDLS, CDR2 YYNGEE. This CDR3 is built from 17 residues. Trimming cost V 3 bases and J 3 bases; bases outside gene matches: 7. The CDR3 region has the DNA TGTGCCAGCAGCGGGGGACTAGCGGGGCCAGCTACAGATACGCAGTATTTT. It is translated as CASSGGLAGPATDTQYF.

In its sample, this clonotype was seen a few times. The chain recombines TRBV4-3 with TRBJ1-4; TRBD1 matches at 8 bases. CDR1 and CDR2 from the germline V gene are LGHNA and YSLEER. The CDR3 is made up of 16 amino acids. V was pared by 2 bases and J by 7 bases, with 9 bases of the junction left unmatched. The CDR3 sequence: CASSQNTQGALEKLFF. DNA of the CDR3: TGCGCCAGCAGCCAAAACACCCAGGGGGCGCTTGAAAAACTGTTTTTT.

This clonotype was observed at least ten times. V is TRBV5-6 and J is TRBJ2-5, with D maybe TRBD1 (6 bases). V was shortened by 4 bases and J by 3 bases, with 19 bases between the two germline ends. Per germline, CDR1 SGHDT and CDR2 YYEEEE. This CDR3 comprises 16 residues. Here the CDR3 DNA reads TGTGCCAGCAGCCCTGGGGCTCAGGGGCCTAAAGAGACCCAGTACTTC. The encoded protein is CASSPGAQGPKETQYF.

This clonotype was recorded a few times. The V gene is TRBV7-2, the J gene TRBJ2-3; 9 bases are shared with TRBD2. Germline-derived CDR1 and CDR2 are SGHTA and FQGNSA. The CDR3 has 16 amino acids. The J segment lost 8 bases and the V segment lost 0 bases, leaving 9 bases of the junction unmatched. The CDR3 DNA reads as TGTGCCAGCAGCTTAGCGCTTAGCGGGGGAGGATTTACGCAGTATTTT. This codes for CASSLALSGGGFTQYF.

In regard to this clonotype: A single base separates this from a much larger clone, so it may be a read error. The chain recombines TRBV10-3 with TRBJ2-7; 9 bases map to TRBD2. CDR3 length: 17 residues. The germline CDR1 and CDR2 sequences are ENHRY and SYGVKD. DNA for the CDR3: TGTGCCATCAGTTCCCCCCAAGCTAGCGGGGTACCCTACGATCAGTACTTC. Translating gives CAISSPQASGVPYDQYF.

Points on this clonotype: Compared with germline, one end of the junction differs, possibly owing to a read error. The chain joins TRBV7-2 to TRBJ2-6; no firm D call. The CDR3 covers 12 residues. Germline V CDR1 and CDR2: SGHTA, FQGNSA. In nucleotides, the CDR3 is TGTGCCAGCAGCTTATCTCCCGGCATTCCCTCTTTC. It codes for CASSLSPGIPSF.

There are a few counts of this clonotype. V gene TRBV10-3 combines with J gene TRBJ1-2; 7 bases are a match to TRBD1. Germline loops: CDR1 ENHRY, CDR2 SYGVKD. CDR3 length: 14 residues. Losses at the gene ends were 6 bases for V and 2 bases for J; bases not matched to a gene: 6. Here the CDR3 reads CAISPGTENYGYTF. DNA of the CDR3: TGTGCCATCAGCCCCGGGACAGAGAACTATGGCTACACCTTC.

This clonotype was observed many times. The rearrangement joins TRBV27 to TRBJ2-1, with D possibly TRBD1 on 6 matching bases. Germline V lookup: CDR1 MNHEY, CDR2 SMNVEV (reference sequence). CDR3 length equals 14 residues. Trimming pared 2 bases from V and 2 bases from J, leaving 7 bases between. CDR3 in DNA: TGTGCCAGCAGTTTAACAGGGACCTACAATGAGCAGTTCTTC. It specifies CASSLTGTYNEQFF.

The chain carries TRBV6-5 and TRBJ2-7; the match to TRBD2 covers 7 bases. The CDR3 totals 14 residues. Looked up from germline, CDR1 is MNHEY and CDR2 is SVGAGI. After removal of 0 bases from V and 3 bases from J, the junction contained 2 bases not matched to a gene. The CDR3 protein is CASSYSGLVYEQYF. The CDR3, as DNA: TGTGCCAGCAGTTACTCAGGACTAGTCTACGAGCAGTACTTC.

The chain carries TRBV7-8 and TRBJ1-5; D is undetermined. The CDR3 has 13 amino acids. Germline loops: CDR1 SGHVS, CDR2 FQNEAQ. Deletions cut 5 bases from V and 3 bases from J, with 8 bases between. CDR3 protein: CASSTAINQPQHF. The CDR3 nucleotides are TGTGCCAGCAGCACGGCGATCAATCAGCCCCAGCATTTT. Looking up the rest from reference TRBV7-8 and TRBJ1-5 gives the full variable domain: GAGVSQSPRYKVAKRGQDVALRCDPISGHVSLFWYQQALGQGPEFLTYFQNEAQLDKSGLPSDRFFAERPEGSVSTLKIQRTQQEDSAVYLCASSTAINQPQHFGDGTRLSIL.

This clonotype was recorded a few times. V usage is TRBV6-5 and J usage is TRBJ2-7; TRBD2 agrees at 7 bases. From germline, CDR1 is MNHEY and CDR2 SVGAGI. The CDR3 has 13 amino acids. Unmatched junction bases numbered 2, after V lost 2 bases and J lost 4 bases. DNA for the CDR3: TGTGCCAGCAGTTACAGGGGAGGGTACGAGCAGTACTTC. This sequence encodes CASSYRGGYEQYF.

The chain joins TRBV7-9 to TRBJ1-2; D ambiguous. Trimming left V 1 base short and J 3 bases short, with 9 bases between. There are 14 residues in the CDR3. Germline CDR1 SEHNR, CDR2 FQNEAQ (reference sequence). Here the CDR3 reads CASSLGAPDYGYTF. DNA for the CDR3: TGTGCCAGCAGCTTAGGAGCCCCGGACTATGGCTACACCTTC.

This clonotype was detected many times. This chain links TRBV7-9 with TRBJ1-5; 7 bases map to TRBD1. Germline V gene lookup returns CDR1 SEHNR and CDR2 FQNEAQ (reference sequence). This CDR3 spans 14 amino acids. Trimming removed 7 bases from V and 2 bases from J; junction bases left unmatched: 5. The CDR3 spells CASNEGQGNQPQHF. In nucleotides, the CDR3 is TGTGCCAGCAACGAAGGACAGGGCAATCAGCCCCAGCATTTT. Variable domain in full (rest from reference TRBV7-9 and TRBJ1-5): DTGVSQNPRHKITKRGQNVTFRCDPISEHNRLYWYRQTLGQGPEFLTYFQNEAQLEKSRLLSDRFSAERPKGSFSTLEIQRTEQGDSAMYLCASNEGQGNQPQHFGDGTRLSIL.

This clonotype was counted only a few times. The CDR3 coding sequence is TGTGCCAGCAGTTTAAACAGGTGGACTCTCGAGCAGTACTTC. It codes for CASSLNRWTLEQYF. The genes are TRBV27 and TRBJ2-7, with D perhaps TRBD1 or TRBD2 (5 bases each). Germline lookup yields CDR1 MNHEY and CDR2 SMNVEV (reference sequence). CDR3 size: 14 residues. Trimming stripped 2 bases from V and 6 bases from J, with 14 bases between.

V usage is TRBV12-3 or TRBV12-4 and J usage is TRBJ2-7; TRBD2 matches at 8 bases. The CDR3 totals 15 residues. Trimming cost V 2 bases and J 3 bases; bases outside gene matches: 6. The DNA of the CDR3 is TGTGCCAGCAGTTTAACGGCGGGAGGTAACTACGAGCAGTACTTC. This gives the protein CASSLTAGGNYEQYF.

In this sample, this clonotype turned up a few times. The chain couples TRBV30 to TRBJ1-1; the D is unclear. V lost 2 bases to trimming and J lost 3 bases, with 13 bases between them. Germline CDR1 and CDR2: GTSNPN and SVGIG (reference sequence). The CDR3 consists of 14 residues. CDR3 amino acids: CAWSPDPPHTEAFF. The CDR3 DNA is TGTGCCTGGAGTCCCGATCCACCCCACACTGAAGCTTTCTTT.

This chain links TRBV11-2 with TRBJ2-3; no reliable D call. Germline-derived CDR1 and CDR2 are SGHAT and FQNNGV. There are 14 residues in the CDR3. V shed 4 bases and J shed 0 bases, with 8 bases lying between them. Written as DNA, the CDR3 is TGTGCCAGCAGCTCACCAAGCAGCACAGATACGCAGTATTTT. This translates into CASSSPSSTDTQYF.

This clonotype was counted between two and nine times. The gene calls are TRBV4-1 and TRBJ1-5; D may be TRBD1 (5 bases). V dropped 0 bases and J dropped 9 bases, with 12 bases sitting between them. The CDR3 length is 14 residues. Germline CDR1 reads MGHRA; CDR2 reads YSYEKL. As DNA, the CDR3 is TGCGCCAGCAGCCAAGAAGGGGATCTTAGGCCCCAGCATTTT. It encodes CASSQEGDLRPQHF.

This clonotype was detected ten times or more. The J gene is TRBJ2-7, the V gene TRBV12-3 or TRBV12-4; 7 nucleotides match TRBD1. J lost 3 bases, V lost 6 bases, and 11 bases had no gene match. CDR3 length: 15 amino acids. The CDR3 sequence: CASSPSGTVVYEQYF. CDR3 nucleotide sequence: TGTGCCAGCAGCCCGTCCGGGACAGTGGTCTACGAGCAGTACTTC.

The rearrangement links TRBV6-2 or TRBV6-3 to TRBJ1-1, with D tentatively TRBD1 (5 bases). This CDR3 spans 11 amino acids. Trimming cost V 11 bases and J 3 bases, with 10 bases left between them. CDR1 and CDR2 (germline): MNHEY, SVGEGT. The CDR3 coding sequence is TGTGCCTCCCGGGACGACACTGAAGCTTTCTTT. Encoded protein: CASRDDTEAFF.